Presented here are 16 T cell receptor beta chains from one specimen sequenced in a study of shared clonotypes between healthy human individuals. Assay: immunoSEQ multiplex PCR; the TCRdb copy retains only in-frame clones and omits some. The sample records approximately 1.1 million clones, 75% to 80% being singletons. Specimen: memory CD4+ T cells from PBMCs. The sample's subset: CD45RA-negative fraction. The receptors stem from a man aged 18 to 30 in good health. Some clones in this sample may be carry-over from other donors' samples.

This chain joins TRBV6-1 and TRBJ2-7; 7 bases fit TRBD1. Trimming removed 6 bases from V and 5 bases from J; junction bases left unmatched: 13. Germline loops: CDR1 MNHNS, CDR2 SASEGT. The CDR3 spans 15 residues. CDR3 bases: TGTGCCAGCAGGTATGACAGGGAGAGTGGCGACGAGCAGTACTTC. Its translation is CASRYDRESGDEQYF.

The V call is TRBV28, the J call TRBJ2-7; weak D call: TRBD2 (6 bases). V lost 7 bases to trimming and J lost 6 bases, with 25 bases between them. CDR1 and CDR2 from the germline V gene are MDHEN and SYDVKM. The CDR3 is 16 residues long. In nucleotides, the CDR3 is TGTGCCAGCAACCCCCTTAGGGGAGGACCCTTTGTCGAGCAGTACTTC. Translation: CASNPLRGGPFVEQYF.

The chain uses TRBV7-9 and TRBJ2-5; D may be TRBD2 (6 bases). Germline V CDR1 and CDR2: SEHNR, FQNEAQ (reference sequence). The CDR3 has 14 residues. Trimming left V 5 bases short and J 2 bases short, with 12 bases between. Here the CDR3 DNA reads TGTGCCAGCAGCACACCACGGGGGCAAGAGACCCAGTACTTC. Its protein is CASSTPRGQETQYF.

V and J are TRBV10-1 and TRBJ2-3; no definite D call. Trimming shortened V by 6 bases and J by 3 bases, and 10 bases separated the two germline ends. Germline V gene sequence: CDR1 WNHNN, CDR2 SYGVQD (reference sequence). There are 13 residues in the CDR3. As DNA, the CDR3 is TGCGCCAGCAGGATGACGGCGACAGATACGCAGTATTTT. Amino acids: CASRMTATDTQYF.

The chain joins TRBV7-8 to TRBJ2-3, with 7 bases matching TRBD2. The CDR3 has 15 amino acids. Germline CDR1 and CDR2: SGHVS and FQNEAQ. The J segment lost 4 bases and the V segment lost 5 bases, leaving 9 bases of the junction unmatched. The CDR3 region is CASSRRGEASDTQYF. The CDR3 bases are TGTGCCAGCAGCCGCCGGGGGGAGGCCTCAGATACGCAGTATTTT.

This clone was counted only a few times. The CDR3 bases are TGTGCCAGCAGTGCCCCAGGGGGACCCAAAGAGCAGTTCTTC. Amino acid sequence: CASSAPGGPKEQFF. The chain recombines TRBV25-1 with TRBJ2-1; the match to TRBD1 covers 7 bases. The CDR3 loop spans 14 amino acids. Trimming removed 4 bases from V and 10 bases from J; junction bases left unmatched: 10. CDR1 and CDR2 from the germline V gene are MGHDK and SYGVNS. The variable domain in full, with the rest retrieved from reference TRBV25-1 and TRBJ2-1, is EADIYQTPRYLVIGTGKKITLECSQTMGHDKMYWYQQDPGMELHLIHYSYGVNSTEKGDLSSESTVSRIRTEHFPLTLESARPSHTSQYLCASSAPGGPKEQFFGPGTRLTVL.

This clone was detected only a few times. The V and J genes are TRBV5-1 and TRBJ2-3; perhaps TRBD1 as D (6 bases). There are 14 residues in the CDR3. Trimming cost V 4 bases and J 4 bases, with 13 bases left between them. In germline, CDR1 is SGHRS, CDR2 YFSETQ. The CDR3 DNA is TGCGCCAGCAGCCCCGGACAGTCCTCAGATACGCAGTATTTT. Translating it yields CASSPGQSSDTQYF.

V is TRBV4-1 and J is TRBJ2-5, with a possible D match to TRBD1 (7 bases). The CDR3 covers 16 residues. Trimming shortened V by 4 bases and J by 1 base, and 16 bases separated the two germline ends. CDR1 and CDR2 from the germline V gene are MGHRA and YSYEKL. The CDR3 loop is CASSPEGARVQETQYF. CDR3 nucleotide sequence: TGCGCCAGCAGCCCGGAGGGGGCGCGGGTCCAAGAGACCCAGTACTTC.

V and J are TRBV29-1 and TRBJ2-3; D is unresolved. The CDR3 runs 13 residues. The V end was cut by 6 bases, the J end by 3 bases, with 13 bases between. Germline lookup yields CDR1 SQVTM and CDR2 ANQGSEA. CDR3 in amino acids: CSVLWAPTDTQYF. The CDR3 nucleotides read TGCAGCGTCCTCTGGGCACCGACAGATACGCAGTATTTT.

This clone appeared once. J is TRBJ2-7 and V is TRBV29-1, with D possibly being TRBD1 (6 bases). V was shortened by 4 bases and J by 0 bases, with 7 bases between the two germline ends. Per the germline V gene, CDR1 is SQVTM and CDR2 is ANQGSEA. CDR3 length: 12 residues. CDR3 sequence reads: CSVGQDSYEQYF. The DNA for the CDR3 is TGCAGCGTTGGACAGGACTCCTACGAGCAGTACTTC.

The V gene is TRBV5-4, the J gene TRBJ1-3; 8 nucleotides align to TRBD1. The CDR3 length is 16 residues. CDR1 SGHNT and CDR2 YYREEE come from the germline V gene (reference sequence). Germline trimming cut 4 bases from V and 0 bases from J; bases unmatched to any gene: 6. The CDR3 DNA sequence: TGTGCCAGCAGCCCCGGACAGGGACTCTCTGGAAACACCATATATTTT. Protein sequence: CASSPGQGLSGNTIYF.

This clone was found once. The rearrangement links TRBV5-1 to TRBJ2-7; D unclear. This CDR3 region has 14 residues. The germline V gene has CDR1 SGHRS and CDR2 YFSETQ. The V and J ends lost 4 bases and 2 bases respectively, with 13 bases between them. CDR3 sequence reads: CASSPVISTYEQYF. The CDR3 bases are TGCGCCAGCAGCCCGGTTATTTCGACCTACGAGCAGTACTTC.

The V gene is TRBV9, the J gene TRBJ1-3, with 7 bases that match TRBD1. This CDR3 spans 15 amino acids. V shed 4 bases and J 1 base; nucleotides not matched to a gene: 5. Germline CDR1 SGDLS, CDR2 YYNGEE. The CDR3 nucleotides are TGTGCCAGCAGCCCCAGGGGGAAGTCTGGAAACACCATATATTTT. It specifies CASSPRGKSGNTIYF.

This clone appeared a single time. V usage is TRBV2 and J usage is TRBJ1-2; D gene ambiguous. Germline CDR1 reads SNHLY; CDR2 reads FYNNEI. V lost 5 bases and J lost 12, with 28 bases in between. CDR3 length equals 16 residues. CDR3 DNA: TGTGCCAGCAGTATTGAGGGAAGATCGACCCTAATGGCTAACACCTTC. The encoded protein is CASSIEGRSTLMANTF.

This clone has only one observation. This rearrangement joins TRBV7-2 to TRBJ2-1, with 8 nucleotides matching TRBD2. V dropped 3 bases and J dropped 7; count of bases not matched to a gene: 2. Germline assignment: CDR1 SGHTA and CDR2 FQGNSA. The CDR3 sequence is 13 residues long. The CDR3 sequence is CASSFSGDNEQFF. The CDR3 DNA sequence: TGTGCCAGCAGCTTTAGCGGGGATAATGAGCAGTTCTTC.

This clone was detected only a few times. The CDR3 DNA reads as TGTGCCAGCAAGGTGGTCCCAGGTCGGGAGACCCAGTACTTC. Protein sequence: CASKVVPGRETQYF. This chain uses TRBV2 with TRBJ2-5, with D unclear. CDR3 length: 14 amino acids. Germline assignment: CDR1 SNHLY and CDR2 FYNNEI. With 7 bases removed from V and 5 bases from J, the gap between germline ends came to 17 bases.